This T cell receptor beta chain is drawn from a study of T cells in Graves' hyperthyroidism and ophthalmopathy. V lost 6 bases, J lost 2 bases, and 9 bases stayed unmatched. The CDR3 is 14 residues long. Looked up from germline, CDR1 is SQVTM and CDR2 is ANQGSEA. This clonotype was detected ten times or more. Amplification of TCR beta CDR3 regions used RNA as the template. Researchers ran a first-round RT-PCR on the TCR CDR3 using the HTBI primer set. TCRdb redid the calling of the multiplex PCR reads with MiXCR, one entry per CDR3 protein. The table includes 300,000 to 450,000 distinct CDR3 sequences, about 13% detected once.

This sequence joins TRBV29-1 and TRBJ1-2; 7 nucleotides align to TRBD1. The sequencing sample was made of blood. This clonotype was sampled from a man aged 25-45 years with Graves' hyperthyroidism that later progressed to Graves' ophthalmopathy. The CDR3 region has the DNA TGCAGCGTGTACGGCGGACAGGACAACTATGGCTACACCTTC. Translated, it gives CSVYGGQDNYGYTF.